This entry describes one TCR beta chain. The TCR beta CDR3 regions underwent amplification using RNA transcripts as the source. RT-PCR in the first round (using the HTBI primer set) targeted the TCR CDR3. Using its own MiXCR run on the multiplex PCR reads, TCRdb lists one record per CDR3 protein. Here the sample spans about 300,000 distinct CDR3 sequences, 15% to 20% being singletons. For Graves' hyperthyroidism to be stable, ophthalmopathy could not progress within 18 months. Diagnoses used clinical symptoms, serum thyroxine and TRAb, thyroid ultrasound and orbital computed tomography. The data stem from a study of T cells in Graves' hyperthyroidism and ophthalmopathy. Turning to the study itself: Peripheral blood sampling occurred at initial diagnosis, before any treatment.

Sample: blood. This receptor was identified in a man aged 25-40 years with Graves' hyperthyroidism.

The CDR3 sequence: CASSPIGTYGYTF. For the CDR3, the DNA is TGTGCCAGCAGTCCAATAGGAACCTATGGCTACACCTTC. This chain uses TRBV28 with TRBJ1-2, with no clear D. The V gene's germline CDR1 is MDHEN and CDR2 SYDVKM. The CDR3 extends over 13 amino acids. Trimming removed 5 bases from V and 4 bases from J, with 11 bases in between.